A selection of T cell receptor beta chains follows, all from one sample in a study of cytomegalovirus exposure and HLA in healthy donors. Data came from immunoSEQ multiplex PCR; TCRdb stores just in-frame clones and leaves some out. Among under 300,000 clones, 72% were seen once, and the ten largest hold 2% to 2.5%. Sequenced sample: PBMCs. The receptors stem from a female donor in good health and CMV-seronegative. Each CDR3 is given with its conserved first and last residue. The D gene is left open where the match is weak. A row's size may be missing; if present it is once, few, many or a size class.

TGTGCCAGCAGCTTAGTCGCAACTAATGAAAAACTGTTTTTT CASSLVATNEKLFF TRBJ1-4 NA TRBV11-2 NA
TGTGCCAGCAGCTTGGTGGGGGGGGCGGTGGACGAGCAGTACTTC CASSLVGGAVDEQYF TRBJ2-7 NA TRBV5-5 NA
TGCGCCAGAGGGGGGGCTGGAGATACGCAGTATTTT CARGGAGDTQYF TRBJ2-3 NA TRBV4-1 NA
TGTGCCAGCAGTTACTCGGCTAGCGGGAGGGGTAATGAGCAGTTCTTC CASSYSASGRGNEQFF TRBJ2-1 NA TRBV6-5 TRBD2
TGTGCCAGCAGCCCCGGACTGAGCGGGAGGTTCGCCGCCGGGGAGCTGTTTTTT CASSPGLSGRFAAGELFF TRBJ2-2 once TRBV5-6 TRBD2
TGTGCCAGCAGCCTCGGACAGGGGGCATACGGGCAGTACTTC CASSLGQGAYGQYF TRBJ2-7 NA TRBV7-6 TRBD1
TGTGCCAGCAGCGAGATAGCGGGAGTCCCCTACAATGAGCAGTTCTTC CASSEIAGVPYNEQFF TRBJ2-1 NA TRBV5-4 TRBD2
TGTGCCAGCAGTCCAGGACAGATAACCTATGGCTACACCTTC CASSPGQITYGYTF TRBJ1-2 NA TRBV27 NA
TGTGCCACCAGGCAGGTCCTCCTCACCAATGAGCAGTTCTTC CATRQVLLTNEQFF TRBJ2-1 few TRBV6-5 NA
TGTGCCAGCATCGGTGGGGGGACTGAAGCTTTCTTT CASIGGGTEAFF TRBJ1-1 NA TRBV6-1 NA
TGTGCCAGCAGTGGGGGGGACAGGCCCCAAGAGACCCAGTACTTC CASSGGDRPQETQYF TRBJ2-5 NA TRBV28 NA
TGCGCCAGCAGCCCACTAGCGGGAGAGGCTTATTCCCCACACACCGATGAGCAGTTCTTC CASSPLAGEAYSPHTDEQFF TRBJ2-1 few TRBV4-1 TRBD2
TGTGCCAGCCCGGGGGTCTTGAACTATGGCTACACCTTC CASPGVLNYGYTF TRBJ1-2 once TRBV27 NA